The clone carrying this TCR beta chain was seen many times. This specimen comes from a study of molecular identifiers for immune sequencing clone quantification. It was from about 19,000 to 1,100,000 sorted cells, with 10%, 30% or 50% RNA, that naive CD8 libraries came. Based on a CD8+CD4-CCR7+CD45RA+ profile, naive CD8 T cells were sorted. Previously described methods and listed TCR primers were employed for the bulk TCR libraries. TCRdb called the PCR reads again in MiXCR, with one record for every CDR3 protein. The sample includes 60,000 to 80,000 distinct CDR3 sequences, under 20% seen only once; the top ten take 1.5% to 1.8%. The CDR3 runs to 12 residues. The V gene's germline CDR1 is MDHEN and CDR2 SYDVKM. Trimming pared 5 bases from V and 5 bases from J, leaving 9 bases between.

This clonotype was obtained from a human donor in good health. Some libraries in this study had Jurkat cell RNA spiked in. The chain employs TRBV28 and TRBJ2-5; D unclear. Sequenced: naive CD8+ T cells from blood, with Jurkat cell RNA spiked in. The subset here: FACS-sorted CD8+CD4-CCR7+CD45RA+ naive T cells. CDR3 residues: CASSTLGETQYF. Written as DNA, the CDR3 is TGTGCCAGCAGTACACTTGGGGAGACCCAGTACTTC.